The TCR beta chain described here comes from a study of T cell responses to AZD1222 COVID-19 vaccine (dated by TCRdb to the early 2020s). For context, the study as a whole: AZD1222 recipients whose second dose came at about 4 weeks and those whose second dose came at about 12 weeks were combined into one group, since spike-specific TCR depth and breadth did not differ between the two schedules. TCR sequencing was performed for more than 230 trial participants, of whom about 200 were given two doses of AZD1222 and roughly 25 were given two doses of MenACWY control vaccine. Trial participants were enrolled into age subgroups of 18-55, 56-69 and 70-plus years, which contained about 150, 28 and 57 TCR-sequenced participants, respectively. The research as a whole found: Conclusions about previously exposed vaccinees were limited because only a handful of AZD1222 recipients were SARS-CoV-2 seropositive at baseline. Reportedly, almost half of the unique spike-specific TCRs recognized epitopes lying outside the regions that are mutated in the B.1.351 and B.1.1.7 variants. The 56-69-year group was small, and its depth increase did not reach significance, likely because of low power. A significant rise in spike-specific TCR breadth and depth was observed after two AZD1222 doses relative to day 0 and relative to MenACWY recipients. Because no samples from the day 14 peak response were available, repertoires could be characterized only after the peak T cell response. CD4 TCRs associated with the vaccine covered the entire spike protein, and the dominant responses were in regions 160-218 and 743-854. Participants were mostly white British, with more females than males. The authors suggested clonal diversity may have been underestimated.

The intended sense of this specimen's time point label: baseline before first vaccination. The vaccinee samples were drawn from two UK trials, COV001 and COV002, one of which was a single-blind randomized controlled phase 2/3 trial testing AZD1222 (ChAdOx1 nCoV-19) in healthy adults. Trial participant PBMC samples were collected at day 0 and day 28 after the second dose for TCRbeta chain sequencing. The CDR3 regions of human TCRbeta chains were analyzed by immunosequencing. Per the original workflow: TCRs in the repertoires were matched against a reference library of SARS-CoV-2-specific TCRs that had been generated with the MIRA antigen-specificity platform. Breadth was defined as the fraction of unique TCRs that were SARS-CoV-2-associated. Depth was defined as the fraction of total T cells that were SARS-CoV-2-associated. Each spike-specific TCR was assigned to its reactive spike region and to a CD4 or CD8 class using the MIRA data. Log10-transformed breadth and depth values were compared by one-way ANOVA with Sidak's multiple comparisons tests. Not all clones reach the TCRdb copy of this immuneACCESS table, which keeps in-frame sequences only. Checked studies attribute under half of the gap to unresolved V genes and leave the rest unexplained. D and trimming were read from the DNA, whereas the V and J calls and clone size are those reported in that table. The table for this sample lists about 120,000 clones; about nine tenths of them were counted only once. The ten largest clones capture 3.5% to 5% of the sample.

The CDR3 numbers 13 residues from cysteine through phenylalanine. The DNA shown is the 39-base CDR3, in frame from base 1. The germline V gene sets CDR1 to MDHEN and CDR2 to SYDVKM. The V end gives up 5 bases and the J end 5 bases, leaving 5 bases in the junction not matched to a gene. In regard to this clone: Its specific antigen is unknown. No much larger clonotype is one base removed from it; base qualities were not supplied.

The receptor chain draws on TRBV28 and TRBJ1-2, and 7 junction bases match TRBD1. The origin of this receptor is an adult in good health. This specimen consisted of peripheral blood, obtained on day 0 of AZD1222 vaccination. DNA sequence: TGTGCCAGCAGTCCCCCGACAGGGTATGGCTACACCTTC. Translated, this gives CASSPPTGYGYTF.